The next 2 T cell receptor beta chains were all read from a single sample in a study of blood T cell repertoires in COVID-19. Repertoires were generated with immunoSEQ multiplex PCR, while TCRdb's copy carries only in-frame clones and drops some. The sample yields 300,000 to 350,000 clones, roughly 89% seen once. The material sequenced was PBMCs or T cells enriched from blood (not recorded which). The receptors were sampled from a woman in her thirties who had recovered from COVID-19.

The table lists this clone with a count of one. The genes are TRBV7-8 and TRBJ1-3, with a tentative D call TRBD1 (6 bases). V lost 5 bases, J lost 2 bases, and 10 bases lay in between. The CDR3 is 14 amino acids. Germline V gene lookup returns CDR1 SGHVS and CDR2 FQNEAQ. CDR3 protein: CASSQGHPGNTIYF. The CDR3 coding sequence is TGTGCCAGCAGCCAGGGGCATCCTGGAAACACCATATATTTT.

The gene calls are TRBV9 and TRBJ2-1; 8 nucleotides line up with TRBD2. The V gene's germline CDR1 is SGDLS and CDR2 YYNGEE. Losses at the gene ends were 4 bases for V and 8 bases for J; bases not matched to a gene: 17. CDR3 length: 17 amino acids. CDR3: CASSNSLMSGSMYEQFF. CDR3 sequence (DNA): TGTGCCAGCAGCAATAGCTTAATGAGCGGGAGTATGTATGAGCAGTTCTTC.